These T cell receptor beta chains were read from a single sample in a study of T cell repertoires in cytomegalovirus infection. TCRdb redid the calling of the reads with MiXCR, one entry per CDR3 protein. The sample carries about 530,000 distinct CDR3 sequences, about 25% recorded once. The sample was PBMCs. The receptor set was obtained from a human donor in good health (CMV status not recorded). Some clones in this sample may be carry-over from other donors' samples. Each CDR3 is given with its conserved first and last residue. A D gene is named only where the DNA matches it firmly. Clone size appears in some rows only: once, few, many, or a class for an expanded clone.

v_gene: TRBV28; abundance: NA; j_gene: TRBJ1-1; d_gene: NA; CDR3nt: TGTGCCAGCAGGTCGCCGGCGGACAGCCCTAACACTGAAGCTTTCTTT; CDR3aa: CASRSPADSPNTEAFF
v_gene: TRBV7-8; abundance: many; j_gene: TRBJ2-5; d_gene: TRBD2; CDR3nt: TGTGCCAGCAGCTTTCTAGCGGGAGGGGAGACCCAGTACTTC; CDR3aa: CASSFLAGGETQYF
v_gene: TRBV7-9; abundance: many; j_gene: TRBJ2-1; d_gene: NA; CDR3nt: TGTGCCAGCAGTCCTAGGGCGACCTCCTACAATGAGCAGTTCTTC; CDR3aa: CASSPRATSYNEQFF
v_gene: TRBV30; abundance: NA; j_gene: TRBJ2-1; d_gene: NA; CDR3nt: TGTGCCGTCCATGGGAATGAGCAGTTCTTC; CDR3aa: CAVHGNEQFF
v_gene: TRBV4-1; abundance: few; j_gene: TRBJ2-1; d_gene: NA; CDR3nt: TGCGCCAGCAGCCCCGGCGGGATCACAACGTATGAGCAGTTCTTC; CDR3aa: CASSPGGITTYEQFF
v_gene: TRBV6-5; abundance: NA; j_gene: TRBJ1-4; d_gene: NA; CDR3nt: TGTGCCAGCAGTACTGCGGGGGAAAAACTGTTTTTT; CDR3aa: CASSTAGEKLFF
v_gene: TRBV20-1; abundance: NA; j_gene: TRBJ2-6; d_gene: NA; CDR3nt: TGCAGTGCTAGAGCCTCCCTCGGTGGCTCTGGGGCCAACGTCCTGACTTTC; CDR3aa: CSARASLGGSGANVLTF
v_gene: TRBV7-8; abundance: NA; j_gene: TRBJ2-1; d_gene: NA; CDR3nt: TGTGCCAGCAGCCTGAAACTTGCCTCCTACAATGAGCAGTTCTTC; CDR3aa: CASSLKLASYNEQFF
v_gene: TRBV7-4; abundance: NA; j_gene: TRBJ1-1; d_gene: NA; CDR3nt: TGTGCCAGCAGACGTCGGCGGGACACAACTCTGAACACTGAAGCTTTCTTT; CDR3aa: CASRRRRDTTLNTEAFF
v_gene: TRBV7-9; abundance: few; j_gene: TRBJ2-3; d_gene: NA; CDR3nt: TGTGCCAGCAGCTTAGGGGAATTTGCCGGAGGAGATACGCAGTATTTT; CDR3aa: CASSLGEFAGGDTQYF
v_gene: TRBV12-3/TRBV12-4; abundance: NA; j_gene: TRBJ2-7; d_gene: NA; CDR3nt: TGTGCCAGCAGTTTCACCGGTTTGCGCGACTCCTACGAGCAGTACTTC; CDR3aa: CASSFTGLRDSYEQYF
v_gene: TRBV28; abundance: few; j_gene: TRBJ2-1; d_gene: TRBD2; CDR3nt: TGTGCCAGCAGTGGCCGGACTAGGGGCTCCTACAATGAGCAGTTCTTC; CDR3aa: CASSGRTRGSYNEQFF
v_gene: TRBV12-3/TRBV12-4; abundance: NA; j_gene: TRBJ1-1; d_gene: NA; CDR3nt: TGTGCCAGCGAAAACCAGGGGATGGCTTTCTTT; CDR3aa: CASENQGMAFF
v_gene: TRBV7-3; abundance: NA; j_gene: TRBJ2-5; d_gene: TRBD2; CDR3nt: TGTGCCAGCAGCCTGACTAGCGGGATGCAAGAGACCCAGTACTTC; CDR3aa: CASSLTSGMQETQYF
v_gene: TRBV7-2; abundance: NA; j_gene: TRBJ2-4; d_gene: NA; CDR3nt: TGTGCCAGCAGCTTAGGTCAGCGGCTAGCCAAAAACATTCCGTACTTC; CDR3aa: CASSLGQRLAKNIPYF
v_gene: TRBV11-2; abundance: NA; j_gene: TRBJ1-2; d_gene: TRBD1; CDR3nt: TGTGCCAGCAGCTTACTTCGGACAGGGGGCTCTGGCTACACCTTC; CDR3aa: CASSLLRTGGSGYTF
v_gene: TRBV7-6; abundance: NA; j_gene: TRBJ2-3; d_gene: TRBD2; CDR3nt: TGTGCCAGCAGCTTAGGGACTAGCGTGTTCACAGATACGCAGTATTTT; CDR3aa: CASSLGTSVFTDTQYF
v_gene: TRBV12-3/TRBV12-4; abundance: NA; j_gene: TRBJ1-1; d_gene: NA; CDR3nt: TGTGCCAGCAGTTTTATGGGACAAACTGAAGCTTTCTTT; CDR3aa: CASSFMGQTEAFF
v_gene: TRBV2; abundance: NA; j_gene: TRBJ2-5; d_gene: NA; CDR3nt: TGTGCCAGCAGTGAACTAGGGACCTTCCAAGAGACCCAGTACTTC; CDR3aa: CASSELGTFQETQYF
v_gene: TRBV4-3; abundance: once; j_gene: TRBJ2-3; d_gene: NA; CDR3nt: TGCGCCAGCAGCCAAGGTCGGGGAATAACAGATACGCAGTATTTT; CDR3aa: CASSQGRGITDTQYF
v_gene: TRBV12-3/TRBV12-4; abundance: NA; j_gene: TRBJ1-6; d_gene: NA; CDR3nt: TGTGCCAGCAGTTCACAGGATAATTCACCCCTCCACTTT; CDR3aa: CASSSQDNSPLHF
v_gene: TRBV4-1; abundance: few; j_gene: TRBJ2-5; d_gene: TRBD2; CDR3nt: TGCGCCAGCAGCCAAGTGGCCAGAGCGGGAGAAGAGACCCAGTACTTC; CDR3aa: CASSQVARAGEETQYF
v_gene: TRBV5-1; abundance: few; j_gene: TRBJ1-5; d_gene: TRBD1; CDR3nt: TGCGCCAGCAGCAAAGGGGGCTCGGAAGGCCAGCCCCAGCATTTT; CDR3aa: CASSKGGSEGQPQHF
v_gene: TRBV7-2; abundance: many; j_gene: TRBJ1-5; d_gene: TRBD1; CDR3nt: TGTGCCAGCTGCCGGGACAGGGATCAGCCCCAGCATTTT; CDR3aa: CASCRDRDQPQHF
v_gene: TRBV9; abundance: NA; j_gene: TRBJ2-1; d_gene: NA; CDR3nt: TGTGCCAGCAGCGTAGCCCGGACTGGCAATGAGCAGTTCTTC; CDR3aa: CASSVARTGNEQFF
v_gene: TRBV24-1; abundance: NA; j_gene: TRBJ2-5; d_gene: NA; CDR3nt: TGTGCCACCAGTGACCCCGACGGACAAGAGACCCAGTACTTC; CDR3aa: CATSDPDGQETQYF
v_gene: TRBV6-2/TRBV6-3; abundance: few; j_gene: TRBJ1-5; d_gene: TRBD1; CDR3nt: TGTGCCACCCTCCAGTTTCAGGGGGATCAGCCCCAGCATTTT; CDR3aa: CATLQFQGDQPQHF
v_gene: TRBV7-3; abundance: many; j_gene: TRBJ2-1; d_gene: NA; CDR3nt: TGTGCCAGCAGCTTAGGTGTCACCTACAATGAGCAGTTCTTC; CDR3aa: CASSLGVTYNEQFF
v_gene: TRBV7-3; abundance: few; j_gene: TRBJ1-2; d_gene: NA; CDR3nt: TGTGCCAGCAGGTCAGGGGATGGCTACACCTTC; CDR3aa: CASRSGDGYTF
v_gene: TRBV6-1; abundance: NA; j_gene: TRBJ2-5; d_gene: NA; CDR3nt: TGTGCCAGCAGTCCGCACCGGACTATACAAGAGACCCAGTACTTC; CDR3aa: CASSPHRTIQETQYF
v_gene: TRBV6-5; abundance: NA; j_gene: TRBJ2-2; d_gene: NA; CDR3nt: TGTGCCAGCAGGCCCCGCCATACAGGGAACACCGGGGAGCTGTTTTTT; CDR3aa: CASRPRHTGNTGELFF
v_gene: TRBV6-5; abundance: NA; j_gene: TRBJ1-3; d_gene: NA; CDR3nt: TGTGCCAGCAGCCCTTGGGACCTAGGGGCTGGAAACACCATATATTTT; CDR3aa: CASSPWDLGAGNTIYF
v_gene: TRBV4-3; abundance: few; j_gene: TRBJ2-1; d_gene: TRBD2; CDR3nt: TGCGCCAGCAGCCAAGATCCTAGCGGGAGTCCCAATGAGCAGTTCTTC; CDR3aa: CASSQDPSGSPNEQFF
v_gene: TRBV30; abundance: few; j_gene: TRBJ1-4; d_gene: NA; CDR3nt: TGTGCCTGGAGCGCTGACAGTACTAATGAAAAACTGTTTTTT; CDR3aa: CAWSADSTNEKLFF
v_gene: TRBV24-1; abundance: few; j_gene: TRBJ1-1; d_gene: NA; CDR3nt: TGTGCCACCTCGCGGGGGCCGAACACTGAAGCTTTCTTT; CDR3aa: CATSRGPNTEAFF
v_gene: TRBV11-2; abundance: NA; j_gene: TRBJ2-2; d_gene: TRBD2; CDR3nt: TGTGCCAGCAGCTTAAATAGCGGGAGGGCCAGTACCGGGGAGCTGTTTTTT; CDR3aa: CASSLNSGRASTGELFF
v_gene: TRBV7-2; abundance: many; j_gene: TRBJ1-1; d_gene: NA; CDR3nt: TGTGCCAGCAGCTTAGAGTCGGCAGGCCCAGCTTTCTTT; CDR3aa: CASSLESAGPAFF
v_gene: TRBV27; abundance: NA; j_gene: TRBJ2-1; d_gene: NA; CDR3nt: TGTGCCAGCAAACAACTAGCAGTCTACAATGAGCAGTTCTTC; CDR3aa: CASKQLAVYNEQFF
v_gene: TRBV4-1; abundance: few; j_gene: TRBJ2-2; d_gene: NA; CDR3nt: TGCGCCAGCAGCCATAACAGGGAATCCGGGGAGCTGTTTTTT; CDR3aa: CASSHNRESGELFF
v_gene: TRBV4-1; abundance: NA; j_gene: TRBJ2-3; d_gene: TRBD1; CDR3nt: TGCGCCAGCAGCCAAGATCCCCCAGGGGGACCAGATACGCAGTATTTT; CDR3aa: CASSQDPPGGPDTQYF
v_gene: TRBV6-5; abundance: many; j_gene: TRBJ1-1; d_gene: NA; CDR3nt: TGTGCCAGCAGTTACGCAAATCAGCGGGAAGCTTTCTTT; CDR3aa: CASSYANQREAFF
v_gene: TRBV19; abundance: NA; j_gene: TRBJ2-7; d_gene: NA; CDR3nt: TGTGCCAGTAGTCGGACAGTATCCTACGAGCAGTACTTC; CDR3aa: CASSRTVSYEQYF